The 30 T cell receptor beta chains listed next were all sequenced from one sample in a study of cytomegalovirus exposure and HLA in healthy donors. PCR amplification relied on 60 Vbeta primers (plus 13 Jbeta primers). Libraries were prepared by immunoSEQ multiplex PCR; TCRdb keeps only in-frame clonotypes and omits some of them. The specimen's table records about 74,000 clones. Specimen: PBMCs. These receptors were taken from a female donor in good health and CMV-seropositive.

The rearrangement joins TRBV10-2 to TRBJ2-7; the match to TRBD1 covers 9 bases. The junction had 8 bases not matched to a gene; V was cut back by 4 bases and J by 7 bases. The CDR3 length is 14 residues. Germline CDR1 and CDR2: WSHSY and SAAADI. CDR3 protein: CASSGTGAAGEQYF. The CDR3 nucleotides are TGCGCCAGCAGTGGGACAGGGGCGGCGGGAGAGCAGTACTTC.

The chain recombines TRBV13 with TRBJ2-3; 14 bases fit TRBD2. V trimming: 4 bases; J trimming: 0 bases; junction bases outside the gene matches: 3. The CDR3 spans 17 residues. Germline CDR1 reads PRHDT; CDR2 reads FYEKMQ (reference sequence). This chain's CDR3 is CASSSRLAGGSTDTQYF. The CDR3 DNA reads TGTGCCAGCAGCTCACGACTAGCGGGGGGGAGCACAGATACGCAGTATTTT.

The chain carries TRBV20-1 and TRBJ2-1; the D is unclear. This CDR3 has 10 residues. V shed 7 bases and J shed 5 bases, with 6 bases lying between them. Germline CDR1 reads DFQATT; CDR2 reads SNEGSKA (reference sequence). The CDR3 coding sequence is TGCAGTGGAGGAAACAATGAGCAGTTCTTC. This codes for CSGGNNEQFF.

As concerns this clone: One end of the junction fails to match germline, which may point to a read error. The rearrangement links TRBV19 to TRBJ2-4; a possible D gene is TRBD2 (6 bases). Germline lookup yields CDR1 LNHDA and CDR2 SQIVND (reference sequence). CDR3 size: 14 residues. CDR3 loop: CASSSRGGENIQCF. DNA for the CDR3: TGTGCCAGTAGTTCGCGGGGAGGAGAAAACATTCAGTGCTTC.

This chain joins TRBV7-9 and TRBJ1-6; D perhaps matches TRBD1 (6 bases). Germline assignment: CDR1 SEHNR and CDR2 FQNEAQ (reference sequence). V shed 4 bases and J shed 1 base, with 11 bases lying between them. This CDR3 comprises 16 residues. CDR3 region: CASSSPGTSYNSPLHF. The CDR3 nucleotides are TGTGCCAGCAGCTCCCCAGGGACATCCTATAATTCACCCCTCCACTTT. Full variable domain (rest looked up from reference TRBV7-9 and TRBJ1-6): DTGVSQNPRHKITKRGQNVTFRCDPISEHNRLYWYRQTLGQGPEFLTYFQNEAQLEKSRLLSDRFSAERPKGSFSTLEIQRTEQGDSAMYLCASSSPGTSYNSPLHFGNGTRLTVT.

The V and J genes are TRBV15 and TRBJ1-1; D ambiguous. Germline V lookup: CDR1 LNHNV, CDR2 YYDKDF (reference sequence). This CDR3 is 15 amino acids long. V lost 0 bases to trimming and J lost 4 bases, with 12 bases between them. The CDR3 here is CATSRDLRVGTEAFF. CDR3 bases: TGTGCCACCAGCAGAGATCTGAGGGTGGGCACTGAAGCTTTCTTT.

The chain uses TRBV5-1 and TRBJ2-3, with 7 nucleotides matching TRBD1. Germline V CDR1 and CDR2: SGHRS, YFSETQ. This CDR3 spans 15 amino acids. V lost 4 bases and J lost 2; bases outside the gene matches: 7. Here the CDR3 reads CASSPNRGPTDTQYF. The CDR3 DNA reads as TGCGCCAGCAGCCCAAACAGGGGCCCCACAGATACGCAGTATTTT. The full variable domain, in which reference TRBV5-1 and TRBJ2-3 provide the parts outside the CDR3, is KAGVTQTPRYLIKTRGQQVTLSCSPISGHRSVSWYQQTPGQGLQFLFEYFSETQRNKGNFPGRFSGRQFSNSRSEMNVSTLELGDSALYLCASSPNRGPTDTQYFGPGTRLTVL.

V usage is TRBV28 and J usage is TRBJ1-3; unclear D gene. Germline CDR1 reads MDHEN; CDR2 reads SYDVKM. The ends were cut back, 3 bases at V and 9 bases at J, with 6 bases in the middle. This CDR3 is built from 11 residues. In DNA form, the CDR3 reads TGTGCCAGCAGTTTGGGCAGCACCATATATTTT. It translates to CASSLGSTIYF. The full variable domain, its missing parts supplied by reference TRBV28 and TRBJ1-3, is DVKVTQSSRYLVKRTGEKVFLECVQDMDHENMFWYRQDPGLGLRLIYFSYDVKMKEKGDIPEGYSVSREKKERFSLILESASTNQTSMYLCASSLGSTIYFGEGSWLTVV.

The chain is built from TRBV6-5 and TRBJ1-1; TRBD1 aligns across 7 bases. J gave up 1 base and V 2 bases, and 7 bases lay outside the gene matches. The CDR3 is 16 amino acids. CDR1 is MNHEY and CDR2 is SVGAGI in the germline V gene. CDR3 sequence: CASSYTWTGQNTEAFF. Written as DNA, the CDR3 is TGTGCCAGCAGTTACACCTGGACAGGTCAGAACACTGAAGCTTTCTTT.

Here the CDR3 reads CASSLGGPSGNTIYF. In DNA, the CDR3 is TGTGCCAGCAGCCTAGGGGGCCCTTCGGGAAACACCATATATTTT. The chain uses TRBV5-6 and TRBJ1-3, with 7 bases lining up with TRBD1. The CDR3 totals 15 residues. V dropped 4 bases and J dropped 4; count of bases not matched to a gene: 8. CDR1 is SGHDT and CDR2 is YYEEEE in the germline V gene.

The chain joins TRBV15 to TRBJ2-7, with 9 bases matching TRBD1. Germline loops: CDR1 LNHNV, CDR2 YYDKDF (reference sequence). The V gene end was trimmed by 1 base and the J gene end by 6 bases; junction bases not matched to a gene: 19. The CDR3 sequence is 19 residues long. The CDR3 is CATSRGRTGAYIPGGEQYF. In nucleotides, the CDR3 is TGTGCCACCAGCAGAGGAAGGACAGGGGCCTATATCCCTGGGGGCGAGCAGTACTTC.

The chain couples TRBV6-5 to TRBJ1-5; D is unresolved. Trimming cost V 7 bases and J 2 bases, with 6 bases left between them. The V gene's germline CDR1 is MNHEY and CDR2 SVGAGI. CDR3 size: 12 residues. In nucleotides, the CDR3 is TGTGCCAGCAAGAGTGGCAATCAGCCCCAGCATTTT. It yields the protein CASKSGNQPQHF.

The chain has TRBV18 and TRBJ1-5; weak D call: TRBD1 (5 bases). The CDR3 is made up of 14 amino acids. The ends were cut back, 1 base at V and 6 bases at J, with 10 bases in the middle. Germline V gives CDR1 KGHSH, CDR2 LQKENI. The CDR3 DNA reads as TGTGCCAGCTCACCACGCGGGGGGTTTCAGCCCCAGCATTTT. The encoded protein is CASSPRGGFQPQHF.

The chain links TRBV25-1 to TRBJ2-5, with 11 bases matching TRBD2. The CDR3 spans 17 residues. Germline trimming cut 4 bases from V and 1 base from J; bases unmatched to any gene: 8. Germline loops: CDR1 MGHDK, CDR2 SYGVNS. CDR3 nucleotides: TGTGCCAGCAGTGGTCCGGGACTAGCGGTTTCCCAAGAGACCCAGTACTTC. Residues: CASSGPGLAVSQETQYF. The full variable domain, in which reference TRBV25-1 and TRBJ2-5 provide the parts outside the CDR3, is EADIYQTPRYLVIGTGKKITLECSQTMGHDKMYWYQQDPGMELHLIHYSYGVNSTEKGDLSSESTVSRIRTEHFPLTLESARPSHTSQYLCASSGPGLAVSQETQYFGPGTRLLVL.

The chain joins TRBV4-3 to TRBJ1-2; TRBD1 agrees at 7 bases. Germline loops: CDR1 LGHNA, CDR2 YSLEER. V shed 1 base and J 5 bases; nucleotides not matched to a gene: 10. The CDR3 length is 16 residues. As DNA, the CDR3 is TGCGCCAGCAGCCAAGCCCGCCCAGGGGGAAGGTATGGCTACACCTTC. It codes for CASSQARPGGRYGYTF.

The rearrangement joins TRBV29-1 to TRBJ2-1, with 14 bases that match TRBD2. The V and J ends lost 5 bases and 9 bases, in that order; junction bases with no gene match: 3. This CDR3 contains 13 residues. CDR1 is SQVTM and CDR2 is ANQGSEA in the germline V gene. CDR3 protein: CSVSGLAGVEQFF. The CDR3 DNA is TGCAGCGTTTCGGGACTAGCGGGAGTTGAGCAGTTCTTC.

The CDR3 loop reads CASSLGGARVQHF. CDR3 coding DNA: TGTGCCAGCAGTTTAGGGGGGGCCAGGGTTCAGCATTTT. The gene calls are TRBV27 and TRBJ1-5; D is perhaps TRBD1 (6 bases). Germline CDR1 is MNHEY and CDR2 is SMNVEV (reference sequence). V lost 2 bases, J lost 13 bases, and 15 bases lay in between. The CDR3 extends over 13 amino acids.

The rearrangement joins TRBV19 to TRBJ1-1, with D possibly TRBD1 on 6 matching bases. Per germline, CDR1 LNHDA and CDR2 SQIVND (reference sequence). The CDR3 is made up of 14 amino acids. The V end was cut by 0 bases, the J end by 5 bases, with 10 bases between. DNA of the CDR3: TGTGCCAGTAGTATAGACAGGGGCGGTACTGAAGCTTTCTTT. This sequence encodes CASSIDRGGTEAFF.

The chain is built from TRBV27 and TRBJ1-1, with D uncertain. The CDR3 is made up of 14 amino acids. Germline V gene lookup returns CDR1 MNHEY and CDR2 SMNVEV (reference sequence). V was cut by 2 bases and J by 0 bases, with 7 bases left in between. The CDR3 nucleotides are TGTGCCAGCAGTTTAAATCAGATGAACACTGAAGCTTTCTTT. It is translated as CASSLNQMNTEAFF.

The chain combines TRBV5-1 with TRBJ1-2; 9 nucleotides match TRBD1. V shed 9 bases, J shed 4 bases, and the junction held 7 bases outside the gene matches. This CDR3 is built from 13 residues. Germline CDR1 SGHRS, CDR2 YFSETQ. CDR3 sequence (DNA): TGCGCCATTTACAGGGGGCCGAGCTATGGCTACACCTTC. Translation gives CAIYRGPSYGYTF.

This chain uses TRBV9 with TRBJ2-5; D possibly corresponds to TRBD2 (6 bases). CDR1 SGDLS and CDR2 YYNGEE come from the germline V gene. The CDR3 contains 15 residues. Trimming cost V 0 bases and J 5 bases, with 14 bases left between them. CDR3 nucleotide sequence: TGTGCCAGCAGCGTAGATAGTAGGAGGGCGGAGACCCAGTACTTC. Protein: CASSVDSRRAETQYF.

This sequence joins TRBV9 and TRBJ2-2, with D perhaps TRBD1 (6 bases). The CDR3 is made up of 15 amino acids. Trimming pared 0 bases from V and 0 bases from J, leaving 6 bases between. Germline CDR1 SGDLS, CDR2 YYNGEE. The CDR3 here is CASSVDRANTGELFF. The DNA for the CDR3 is TGTGCCAGCAGCGTAGACAGGGCGAACACCGGGGAGCTGTTTTTT.

This chain uses TRBV6-1 with TRBJ2-2, with D perhaps TRBD1 (5 bases). Germline lookup yields CDR1 MNHNS and CDR2 SASEGT. The CDR3 spans 15 residues. The V end was cut by 0 bases, the J end by 5 bases, with 10 bases between. This CDR3 reads CASSEASGRTGELFF. In nucleotides, the CDR3 is TGTGCCAGCAGTGAAGCTTCAGGGCGAACCGGGGAGCTGTTTTTT.

In DNA, the CDR3 is TGTGCCAGCAGCGTAGTAGATTCGGGAAGGACTATCAATGAGCAGTTCTTC. This translates into CASSVVDSGRTINEQFF. This chain joins TRBV9 and TRBJ2-1; D is perhaps TRBD2 (6 bases). The CDR3 is 17 amino acids. The germline V and J ends were trimmed by 0 bases and 6 bases, with 19 bases remaining between them. In germline, CDR1 is SGDLS, CDR2 YYNGEE.

The chain has TRBV5-4 and TRBJ1-1, with D tentatively TRBD1 (6 bases). V gave up 0 bases and J gave up 3 bases, with 9 bases separating them. Germline CDR1 and CDR2: SGHNT and YYREEE (reference sequence). This CDR3 has 14 residues. CDR3 residues: CASSLEGVDTEAFF. Here the CDR3 DNA reads TGTGCCAGCAGCTTGGAGGGGGTTGACACTGAAGCTTTCTTT.

The genes are TRBV4-3 and TRBJ1-2; no reliable D call. CDR1 is LGHNA, CDR2 YSLEER, per germline. V shed 1 base and J shed 5 bases, with 11 bases lying between them. The CDR3 loop spans 14 amino acids. The CDR3 region is CASSQVVLGYGYTF. As DNA, the CDR3 is TGCGCCAGCAGCCAAGTTGTTCTCGGGTATGGCTACACCTTC.

The chain is built from TRBV19 and TRBJ1-6; 9 bases agree with TRBD1. With V trimmed by 5 bases and J by 11 bases, 7 bases remained unmatched. The germline CDR1 and CDR2 sequences are LNHDA and SQIVND (reference sequence). The CDR3 consists of 14 residues. The CDR3 here is CASSFLDRGTPLHF. Written as DNA, the CDR3 is TGTGCCAGTAGTTTCCTGGACAGGGGAACACCCCTCCACTTT.

CDR3 nucleotide sequence: TGTGCCAGCAGATCTAGCGGGGGCAGCACAGATACGCAGTATTTT. Residues: CASRSSGGSTDTQYF. The chain joins TRBV6-6 to TRBJ2-3; 10 positions agree with TRBD2. V lost 6 bases, J lost 0 bases, and 3 bases stayed unmatched. CDR3 length equals 15 residues. CDR1 is MNHNY, CDR2 SVGAGI, per germline (reference sequence).

For the CDR3, the DNA is TGCGCCAGCAGCTACGCTGGACTAGCGGAAACGTTTCGAGACACCGGGGAGCTGTTTTTT. This codes for CASSYAGLAETFRDTGELFF. The chain links TRBV5-1 to TRBJ2-2; 10 bases map to TRBD2. Per germline, CDR1 SGHRS and CDR2 YFSETQ. Germline trimming cut 3 bases from V and 3 bases from J; bases unmatched to any gene: 17. The CDR3 has 20 amino acids.

CDR3 coding DNA: TGTGCCAGCTCACCTAGGACTAGCGGCTACAATGAGCAGTTCTTC. Residues: CASSPRTSGYNEQFF. The V gene is TRBV18, the J gene TRBJ2-1; 10 bases align to TRBD2. The germline V gene has CDR1 KGHSH and CDR2 LQKENI. CDR3 length: 15 residues. V lost 3 bases and J lost 3; bases outside the gene matches: 2. Using reference TRBV18 and TRBJ2-1 for the parts outside the CDR3, the full variable domain is NAGVMQNPRHLVRRRGQEARLRCSPMKGHSHVYWYRQLPEEGLKFMVYLQKENIIDESGMPKERFSAEFPKEGPSILRIQQVVRGDSAAYFCASSPRTSGYNEQFFGPGTRLTVL.